Following are 11 T cell receptor beta chains from one sample sequenced in a study of CXCR3 chemokines and chemotherapy response in bladder cancer (dated by TCRdb to between 2021 and 2024). Library preparation used PCR. The sequencer listed for this sample is Illumina HiSeq 2500. The public reads were reanalyzed by TCRdb: fastp trimming at Q25, MiXCR alignment, in-frame beta chains only. Rows with a matching CDR3 protein are joined into one entry that keeps the most common DNA and genes. The sample profile shows about 3,500 distinct CDR3 sequences; 25% to 30% of them were found once. The ten largest account for roughly 15% of the sample. The specimen was obtained from a patient whose treatment included neoadjuvant chemotherapy. The source of these receptors is a human donor with bladder cancer that did not respond to neoadjuvant chemotherapy.

With respect to this clonotype: A far bigger clonotype differs at one base, so this is likely a read error. The chain couples TRBV10-3 to TRBJ2-1; the D call may be TRBD1 or TRBD2 (6 bases each). Germline V gene lookup returns CDR1 ENHRY and CDR2 SYGVKD. Trimming pared 6 bases from V and 6 bases from J, leaving 18 bases between. CDR3 length: 15 amino acids. In DNA, the CDR3 is TGTGCCATCAGCCTCCCCGGGGGCCCAAGCAATGAGCAGTTCTTC. Protein product: CAISLPGGPSNEQFF.

This chain connects TRBV9 to TRBJ2-2, with D perhaps TRBD2 (6 bases). V was shortened by 4 bases and J by 4 bases, with 17 bases between the two germline ends. Germline V gene data show CDR1 as SGDLS and CDR2 as YYNGEE. The CDR3 is made up of 16 amino acids. The CDR3 DNA reads as TGTGCCAGCAGCTTCGGGAGTGGTTCCGCCACCGGGGAGCTGTTTTTT. It specifies CASSFGSGSATGELFF.

By share of the sample, this clonotype is medium-sized. The chain joins TRBV19 to TRBJ1-2; 10 bases align to TRBD1. V dropped 6 bases and J dropped 3; count of bases not matched to a gene: 7. This CDR3 contains 15 residues. Germline V CDR1 and CDR2: LNHDA, SQIVND (reference sequence). The CDR3 DNA reads TGTGCCAGTAGCACGACAGGGGGCGCTTACTATGGCTACACCTTC. It encodes CASSTTGGAYYGYTF.

By sample fraction, this clonotype is medium-sized. The rearrangement joins TRBV24-1 to TRBJ2-1; 15 bases match TRBD2. The CDR3 contains 16 residues. The germline V gene encodes CDR1 KGHDR and CDR2 SFDVKD. J gave up 7 bases and V 2 bases, and 2 bases lay outside the gene matches. CDR3 coding DNA: TGTGCCACCAGTGATTCGGGACTAGCGGGGGGAAATGAGCAGTTCTTC. This gives the protein CATSDSGLAGGNEQFF.

The sample holds many counts of this clonotype. This chain uses TRBV15 with TRBJ2-2; D tentatively fits TRBD1 or TRBD2 (5 bases each). Germline V gene sequence: CDR1 LNHNV, CDR2 YYDKDF (reference sequence). V lost 5 bases to trimming and J lost 1 base, with 8 bases between them. This CDR3 contains 14 residues. CDR3 region: CATSRDGNTGELFF. CDR3 in DNA: TGTGCCACCAGCCGGGACGGGAACACCGGGGAGCTGTTTTTT.

This clonotype ranks as medium-sized. The chain has TRBV18 and TRBJ1-1, with 7 bases aligning to TRBD1. The CDR3 runs to 17 residues. V dropped 3 bases and J dropped 3; count of bases not matched to a gene: 13. Germline V gene data show CDR1 as KGHSH and CDR2 as LQKENI. This CDR3 is CASSPSSRGAGDTEAFF. The CDR3 DNA sequence: TGTGCCAGCTCACCTTCCTCCAGGGGGGCGGGGGACACTGAAGCTTTCTTT.

This clonotype is medium-sized by share. The V and J genes are TRBV6-2 or TRBV6-3 and TRBJ2-3; D is uncertain. V was clipped by 4 bases and J by 0 bases, with 11 bases between them. CDR1 and CDR2 from the germline V gene are MNHEY and SVGEGT. This CDR3 has 15 residues. CDR3 in DNA: TGTGCCAGCAGTTCACAAAGGGTGAGCACAGATACGCAGTATTTT. It specifies CASSSQRVSTDTQYF.

This clonotype has a handful of counts. The junction differs from germline at one of its ends, possibly a read error. V gene TRBV7-9 combines with J gene TRBJ2-2, with D possibly matching TRBD2 (5 bases). The CDR3 consists of 11 residues. Germline V gene sequence: CDR1 SEHNR, CDR2 FQNEAQ (reference sequence). The CDR3 DNA sequence: TGTGCCAGCAGCGTAGCGGGGGAGCTGTTTTTT. Its translation is CASSVAGELFF. The variable domain in full, completed from reference TRBV7-9 and TRBJ2-2, reads DTGVSQNPRHKITKRGQNVTFRCDPISEHNRLYWYRQTLGQGPEFLTYFQNEAQLEKSRLLSDRFSAERPKGSFSTLEIQRTEQGDSAMYLCASSVAGELFFGEGSRLTVL.

As regards this clonotype: This sequence is one base from a far larger clone and is likely a read error. The chain uses TRBV5-4 and TRBJ2-1, with 9 bases fitting TRBD1. With V trimmed by 7 bases and J by 10 bases, 15 bases remained unmatched. The germline V gene encodes CDR1 SGHNT and CDR2 YYREEE (reference sequence). The CDR3 loop spans 15 amino acids. The CDR3 protein is CASGGGTGRSYEQFF. The DNA for the CDR3 is TGTGCCAGCGGTGGAGGGACAGGGCGCTCCTACGAGCAGTTCTTC.

This clonotype was seen ten or more times. The J gene is TRBJ2-7, the V gene TRBV20-1; D not resolved. This CDR3 comprises 14 residues. Trimming stripped 5 bases from V and 3 bases from J, with 17 bases between. Germline CDR1 reads DFQATT; CDR2 reads SNEGSKA (reference sequence). For the CDR3, the DNA is TGCAGTGCTCTAAGTCTCATTAAGGGCTACGAGCAGTACTTC. It codes for CSALSLIKGYEQYF.

By proportion, this clonotype is medium-sized. This sequence joins TRBV6-1 and TRBJ2-1, with a weak D call TRBD1 (5 bases). This CDR3 contains 17 residues. Germline V gene sequence: CDR1 MNHNS, CDR2 SASEGT. The V and J ends lost 3 bases and 9 bases respectively, with 24 bases between them. CDR3 residues: CASSEGRKGQLLGEQFF. CDR3 nucleotides: TGTGCCAGCAGTGAGGGCAGGAAGGGGCAATTGTTGGGTGAGCAGTTCTTC.